A selection of T cell receptor beta chains follows, all from one sample in a study of blood T cell repertoires in COVID-19. Assay: immunoSEQ multiplex PCR; the TCRdb copy retains only in-frame clones and omits some. The data contain 100,000 to 150,000 clones, 75% to 90% of them singletons. The sample comprised peripheral blood. The source of these receptors is a woman aged 80 or over with COVID-19, enrolled during active disease. Both conserved end residues are part of each CDR3. Fields, in order: V gene, J gene, D gene, CDR3 protein, CDR3 DNA. D genes are given only for firm matches.

TRBV24-1	TRBJ2-5	.	CATSDGSQETQYF	TGTGCCACCAGTGATGGGAGTCAAGAGACCCAGTACTTC
TRBV29-1	TRBJ1-1	.	CSPQRGTEAFF	TGCAGCCCCCAGAGGGGGACTGAAGCTTTCTTT
TRBV11-2	TRBJ2-1	.	CASSPGYPASSNEQFF	TGTGCCAGCAGCCCAGGCTACCCCGCCTCTTCCAATGAGCAGTTCTTC
TRBV5-1	TRBJ1-2	.	CASSSTGRDGYTF	TGCGCCAGCAGCTCGACGGGTCGAGATGGCTACACCTTC
TRBV19	TRBJ1-1	.	CASSIGGVSGAEAFF	TGTGCCAGTAGTATAGGCGGGGTTAGTGGGGCTGAAGCTTTCTTT
TRBV7-8	TRBJ1-6	TRBD1	CASSTGTANSPLHF	TGTGCCAGCAGCACCGGGACAGCCAATTCACCCCTCCACTTT
TRBV2	TRBJ2-5	.	CASRALGSEYQETQYF	TGTGCCAGCAGGGCCCTTGGTTCGGAGTACCAAGAGACCCAGTACTTC
TRBV5-4	TRBJ2-5	TRBD1	CASSTGTGGGQETQYF	TGTGCCAGCAGCACCGGGACAGGGGGCGGGCAAGAGACCCAGTACTTC
TRBV5-1	TRBJ1-3	.	CASSLEGRVPSGNTIYF	TGCGCCAGCAGCTTGGAGGGCAGGGTACCTTCTGGAAACACCATATATTTT
TRBV5-1	TRBJ1-3	TRBD1	CASSFGQGAGNTIYF	TGCGCCAGCAGCTTCGGACAGGGGGCTGGAAACACCATATATTTT